One sample yielded the 30 T cell receptor beta chains listed below, sequenced in a study of cytotoxic CD8 clonotypes in ibrutinib-treated CLL. TCRdb keeps only in-frame clones here, not all; method: immunoSEQ multiplex PCR. Here the sample spans 150,000 or so clones, roughly four fifths being singletons. The specimen comprised PBMCs, sampled after 12 months of ibrutinib treatment. The receptors come from a human donor with chronic lymphocytic leukemia.

The rearrangement links TRBV4-3 to TRBJ1-2; the D gene is possibly TRBD1 (6 bases). V was clipped by 0 bases and J by 4 bases, with 15 bases between them. The CDR3 has 16 amino acids. In germline, CDR1 is LGHNA, CDR2 YSLEER. The CDR3, as DNA: TGCGCCAGCAGCCAAGATCCGCCAGGGGTCCCCTATGGCTACACCTTC. It translates to CASSQDPPGVPYGYTF.

The chain is built from TRBV11-3 and TRBJ2-1, with D perhaps matching TRBD2 (6 bases). Per germline, CDR1 SGHNT and CDR2 YENEEA. V dropped 3 bases and J dropped 3 bases, with 6 bases sitting between them. This CDR3 contains 13 residues. The CDR3 nucleotides read TGTGCCAGCAGCTTGCGGGACTACAATGAGCAGTTCTTC. This gives the protein CASSLRDYNEQFF.

V is TRBV7-2 and J is TRBJ2-1, with D uncertain. V was pared by 2 bases and J by 1 base, with 9 bases between. The CDR3 is 15 residues long. Looked up from germline, CDR1 is SGHTA and CDR2 is FQGNSA. The CDR3 reads CASSLIRGSYNEQFF. In nucleotides, the CDR3 is TGTGCCAGCAGCTTAATAAGAGGATCCTACAATGAGCAGTTCTTC.

The chain uses TRBV29-1 and TRBJ2-4, with D possibly matching TRBD2 (5 bases). V was cut by 6 bases and J by 1 base, with 13 bases left in between. The CDR3 is 14 amino acids. CDR1 and CDR2 (germline): SQVTM, ANQGSEA. Written as DNA, the CDR3 is TGCAGCGTGCCCCATCGGGGTGCCAAAAACATTCAGTACTTC. This gives the protein CSVPHRGAKNIQYF.

The gene calls are TRBV10-1 and TRBJ1-2, with D maybe TRBD1 (5 bases). V shed 7 bases and J shed 4 bases, with 13 bases lying between them. Germline lookup yields CDR1 WNHNN and CDR2 SYGVQD (reference sequence). The CDR3 runs to 13 residues. CDR3 amino acids: CASIWAGSYGYTF. The CDR3 DNA is TGCGCCAGCATCTGGGCAGGGTCCTATGGCTACACCTTC.

In nucleotides, the CDR3 is TGTGCCAGCATTGAGGGGGCCGTCACCGGGGAGCTGTTTTTT. Translated: CASIEGAVTGELFF. The rearrangement links TRBV2 to TRBJ2-2; TRBD1 matches at 7 bases. Unmatched junction bases numbered 6, after V lost 7 bases and J lost 4 bases. Germline lookup yields CDR1 SNHLY and CDR2 FYNNEI. This CDR3 region has 14 residues.

The CDR3 nucleotides read TGTGCCAGCAGCTTAGAGTCGGCGGGGGCCACAGATACGCAGTATTTT. This encodes CASSLESAGATDTQYF. The rearrangement links TRBV11-2 to TRBJ2-3; D might be TRBD2 (7 bases). The CDR3 extends over 16 amino acids. Germline CDR1 reads SGHAT; CDR2 reads FQNNGV. V gave up 0 bases and J gave up 2 bases, with 12 bases separating them.

CDR3: CASTQPDQGPLNEQYF. DNA for the CDR3: TGTGCCAGCACCCAGCCGGACCAGGGACCGCTTAACGAGCAGTACTTC. V usage is TRBV7-2 and J usage is TRBJ2-7; TRBD1 or TRBD2 may be the D gene (5 bases each). The CDR3 contains 16 residues. Germline V gene sequence: CDR1 SGHTA, CDR2 FQGNSA. V was cut by 7 bases and J by 5 bases, with 24 bases left in between. Filled out from reference TRBV7-2 and TRBJ2-7, the complete variable domain reads GAGVSQSPSNKVTEKGKDVELRCDPISGHTALYWYRQSLGQGLEFLIYFQGNSAPDKSGLPSDRFSAERTGGSVSTLTIQRTQQEDSAVYLCASTQPDQGPLNEQYFGPGTRLTVT.

The chain combines TRBV7-2 with TRBJ2-7, with D perhaps TRBD2 (6 bases). V was shortened by 1 base and J by 2 bases, with 9 bases between the two germline ends. CDR3 length equals 14 residues. CDR1 is SGHTA and CDR2 is FQGNSA in the germline V gene. CDR3 nucleotide sequence: TGTGCCAGCAGCTTAGACGGGAGTCCCTACGAGCAGTACTTC. As protein: CASSLDGSPYEQYF.

The V and J genes are TRBV27 and TRBJ1-5; 7 bases align to TRBD1. The CDR3 spans 16 residues. CDR1 and CDR2 (germline): MNHEY, SMNVEV (reference sequence). The ends lost 5 bases at V and 4 bases at J; junction bases unmatched: 11. For the CDR3, the DNA is TGTGCCAGCAGTGGTGCAGGGGGAAATAGAAATCAGCCCCAGCATTTT. Translated, it gives CASSGAGGNRNQPQHF.

The chain carries TRBV7-2 and TRBJ2-7, with no clear D. This CDR3 has 17 residues. V was clipped by 4 bases and J by 0 bases, with 19 bases between them. Germline-derived CDR1 and CDR2 are SGHTA and FQGNSA. CDR3 loop: CASSYKSGPVSSYEQYF. The CDR3 DNA sequence: TGTGCCAGCAGCTATAAATCTGGACCGGTCTCCTCCTACGAGCAGTACTTC.

The gene calls are TRBV27 and TRBJ2-6; the D gene could be TRBD1 or TRBD2 (6 bases each). Between the trimmed V and J ends, which lost 5 bases and 1 base, there was a span of 18 bases. The length of the CDR3 is 18 residues. From germline, CDR1 is MNHEY and CDR2 SMNVEV (reference sequence). CDR3 nucleotides: TGTGCCAGCAGTCCCATTAGGGGGGCCTATTCTGGGGCCAACGTCCTGACTTTC. It encodes CASSPIRGAYSGANVLTF.

Points on this clone: The sample holds other DNA sequences that translate to the same CDR3. V gene TRBV29-1 combines with J gene TRBJ2-3; 7 nucleotides align to TRBD1. Germline CDR1 SQVTM, CDR2 ANQGSEA. Unmatched junction bases numbered 4, after V lost 4 bases and J lost 0 bases. The CDR3 contains 14 residues. Written as DNA, the CDR3 is TGCAGCGTTGCTCCGGGACAGAGCACAGATACGCAGTATTTT. It translates to CSVAPGQSTDTQYF.

V is TRBV4-2 and J is TRBJ2-7; maybe TRBD2 (6 bases). CDR1 is LGHNA, CDR2 YNFKEQ, per germline. The CDR3 is 14 amino acids. V shed 2 bases and J shed 2 bases, with 10 bases lying between them. The chain's CDR3 is CASSQFRETYEQYF. The CDR3 DNA follows: TGTGCCAGCAGCCAATTCCGGGAGACCTACGAGCAGTACTTC.

This clone came up once. The chain combines TRBV10-1 with TRBJ1-6; 8 bases are a match to TRBD1. Trimming at V came to 7 bases and at J to 4 bases, leaving 6 bases not matched to a gene. CDR3 length: 15 amino acids. CDR1 and CDR2 (germline): WNHNN, SYGVQD (reference sequence). The CDR3 region is CASTIGQGYNSPLHF. Here the CDR3 DNA reads TGCGCCAGCACAATCGGACAGGGTTATAATTCACCCCTCCACTTT.

This chain links TRBV19 with TRBJ2-1; 9 bases line up with TRBD2. The CDR3 spans 14 residues. Germline V lookup: CDR1 LNHDA, CDR2 SQIVND (reference sequence). V dropped 11 bases and J dropped 2; count of bases not matched to a gene: 7. CDR3 nucleotide sequence: TGTGCCGTCCTCGCGGGGGGGCCCTACAATGAGCAGTTCTTC. Residues: CAVLAGGPYNEQFF.

This clone was detected once. For the CDR3, the DNA is TGTGCCAGCAGCCGCAGAGACGGGGCCTCGAATGAGCAGTTCTTC. The encoded protein is CASSRRDGASNEQFF. The chain recombines TRBV14 with TRBJ2-1; D may match TRBD1 or TRBD2 (5 bases each). The CDR3 length is 15 residues. Germline values: CDR1 SGHDN, CDR2 FVKESK. The ends were cut back, 4 bases at V and 7 bases at J, with 17 bases in the middle.

This chain connects TRBV19 to TRBJ2-3; TRBD2 aligns across 9 bases. The germline V gene encodes CDR1 LNHDA and CDR2 SQIVND (reference sequence). This CDR3 is built from 16 residues. With 5 bases clipped from V and 2 bases from J, the junction kept 8 bases outside the gene matches. This chain's CDR3 is CASSAIASGVTDTQYF. The CDR3 region has the DNA TGTGCCAGTAGTGCCATTGCTAGCGGGGTCACAGATACGCAGTATTTT.

J is TRBJ1-3 and V is TRBV6-1, with no clear D. CDR3 size: 12 residues. The germline V and J ends were trimmed by 8 bases and 4 bases, with 9 bases remaining between them. The germline CDR1 and CDR2 sequences are MNHNS and SASEGT. The CDR3 protein is CASGPTGNTIYF. The CDR3 DNA sequence: TGTGCCAGCGGCCCGACGGGAAACACCATATATTTT.

The CDR3 bases are TGTGCCAGCAGCTTAGTTCGTAGGGTAGTCCGAACGCCGGGACACATTAATGAAAAACTGTTTTTT. As protein: CASSLVRRVVRTPGHINEKLFF. The V gene is TRBV7-6, the J gene TRBJ1-4, with D possibly matching TRBD1 (6 bases). Trimming cost V 1 base and J 4 bases, with 31 bases left between them. This CDR3 has 22 residues. Looked up from germline, CDR1 is SGHVS and CDR2 is FNYEAQ.

This clone appeared once. This chain connects TRBV7-3 to TRBJ2-6; the D gene is possibly TRBD2 (6 bases). The CDR3 has 17 residues. Germline CDR1 and CDR2: SGHTA and FQGTGA. Trimming removed 0 bases at V and 0 bases at J, with 9 bases between. CDR3 DNA: TGTGCCAGCAGCTTAACGGGACTCATCTCTGGGGCCAACGTCCTGACTTTC. Amino acid sequence: CASSLTGLISGANVLTF.

V gene TRBV18 combines with J gene TRBJ1-2; 7 bases line up with TRBD1. This CDR3 comprises 18 residues. The ends lost 3 bases at V and 4 bases at J; junction bases unmatched: 17. Looked up from germline, CDR1 is KGHSH and CDR2 is LQKENI. CDR3: CASSPNKVGGGSIYGYTF. The CDR3 nucleotides read TGTGCCAGCTCACCCAATAAGGTTGGAGGGGGCTCAATCTATGGCTACACCTTC. Full variable domain (rest looked up from reference TRBV18 and TRBJ1-2): NAGVMQNPRHLVRRRGQEARLRCSPMKGHSHVYWYRQLPEEGLKFMVYLQKENIIDESGMPKERFSAEFPKEGPSILRIQQVVRGDSAAYFCASSPNKVGGGSIYGYTFGSGTRLTVV.

This clone has more than one count but fewer than ten. This sequence joins TRBV6-5 and TRBJ2-2; 8 bases are a match to TRBD1. This CDR3 spans 13 amino acids. The germline V gene encodes CDR1 MNHEY and CDR2 SVGAGI. V was clipped by 6 bases and J by 5 bases; unmatched bases: 2. DNA for the CDR3: TGTGCCAGCAGGGACAGGGTTACCGGGGAGCTGTTTTTT. Protein sequence: CASRDRVTGELFF.

This clone was recorded once. This chain connects TRBV7-9 to TRBJ2-7; D uncertain. This CDR3 spans 12 amino acids. With 2 bases removed from V and 4 bases from J, the gap between germline ends came to 6 bases. Germline CDR1 reads SEHNR; CDR2 reads FQNEAQ (reference sequence). In nucleotides, the CDR3 is TGTGCCAGCAGCTTACTGGGGTACGAGCAGTACTTC. Protein sequence: CASSLLGYEQYF.

V gene TRBV21-1 combines with J gene TRBJ2-7; the table's D call, TRBD1, was not checked against the DNA. TRBV21-1 constitutes a pseudogene. This CDR3 is built from 15 residues. CDR3 protein: CASSKGPGSTYEQYF. The CDR3 region has the DNA TGTGCCAGCAGCAAAGGCCCAGGTTCTACCTACGAGCAGTACTTC.

Only one count was recorded for this clone. The CDR3 is CASSISRSGAEAFF. CDR3 nucleotide sequence: TGTGCCAGTAGTATATCCAGGTCGGGCGCTGAAGCTTTCTTT. The V call is TRBV19, the J call TRBJ1-1; the D is unclear. The germline V and J ends were trimmed by 2 bases and 6 bases, with 13 bases remaining between them. CDR1 LNHDA and CDR2 SQIVND come from the germline V gene (reference sequence). The CDR3 covers 14 residues.

This clone came up once. The chain links TRBV30 to TRBJ2-5; no clear D. V shed 3 bases and J shed 1 base, with 3 bases lying between them. The CDR3 has 11 amino acids. The germline gives CDR1 GTSNPN, CDR2 SVGIG (reference sequence). The CDR3 spells CAWRVQETQYF. As DNA, the CDR3 is TGTGCCTGGAGAGTCCAAGAGACCCAGTACTTC.

The chain carries TRBV5-6 and TRBJ2-1, with 12 nucleotides matching TRBD2. This CDR3 has 17 amino acids. Losses at the gene ends were 3 bases for V and 0 bases for J; bases not matched to a gene: 4. Germline CDR1 reads SGHDT; CDR2 reads YYEEEE. The CDR3 DNA is TGTGCCAGCAGCTACGGACTAGCGGGACCCTCCTACAATGAGCAGTTCTTC. Protein: CASSYGLAGPSYNEQFF.

This clone was picked up a small number of times. This sequence joins TRBV19 and TRBJ2-5; D remains unclear. The germline V gene has CDR1 LNHDA and CDR2 SQIVND (reference sequence). The CDR3 covers 11 residues. With 10 bases removed from V and 4 bases from J, the gap between germline ends came to 10 bases. CDR3 DNA sequence: TGTGCCACCTCCTGGAGAGAGACCCAGTACTTC. Translating gives CATSWRETQYF.

The V and J genes are TRBV7-8 and TRBJ2-3; D may be TRBD1 (6 bases). Trimming left V 6 bases short and J 4 bases short, with 17 bases between. The germline V gene has CDR1 SGHVS and CDR2 FQNEAQ. This CDR3 is built from 15 residues. CDR3: CASRRPRQGSDTQYF. The CDR3 nucleotides read TGTGCCAGCAGGCGACCTCGCCAGGGGTCAGATACGCAGTATTTT.